This T cell receptor (beta chain) was sequenced for a study of siplizumab effects on memory and regulatory T cells. Assay: immunoSEQ multiplex PCR; the TCRdb copy retains only in-frame clones and omits some. Of 75,000 to 100,000 clones listed, about 94% were seen once; the top ten hold approximately 1.5%. This clone occurred once. No antigen is known for it. CDR3 length equals 14 residues. The germline V gene has CDR1 MNHNY and CDR2 SVGAGI (reference sequence). V was shortened by 7 bases and J by 3 bases, with 12 bases between the two germline ends. Notes on the study in general: Major contributors to the alloresponse seemed to be naive T cells, which also appeared more diverse than memory cells. Proliferating Tregs taken from siplizumab cultures were not shown to have a confirmed suppressive function. Significant reduction of alloreactive sequences traceable to unstimulated CD4+ memory cells was observed with siplizumab.

The V call is TRBV6-6, the J call TRBJ2-2; D perhaps matches TRBD1 (7 bases). Material: non-Treg CD4+ T cells sorted from blood. This receptor was obtained from a human donor in good health. The CDR3 here is CASTRRGDTGELFF. Written as DNA, the CDR3 is TGTGCCAGCACTCGCAGGGGGGACACCGGGGAGCTGTTTTTT.